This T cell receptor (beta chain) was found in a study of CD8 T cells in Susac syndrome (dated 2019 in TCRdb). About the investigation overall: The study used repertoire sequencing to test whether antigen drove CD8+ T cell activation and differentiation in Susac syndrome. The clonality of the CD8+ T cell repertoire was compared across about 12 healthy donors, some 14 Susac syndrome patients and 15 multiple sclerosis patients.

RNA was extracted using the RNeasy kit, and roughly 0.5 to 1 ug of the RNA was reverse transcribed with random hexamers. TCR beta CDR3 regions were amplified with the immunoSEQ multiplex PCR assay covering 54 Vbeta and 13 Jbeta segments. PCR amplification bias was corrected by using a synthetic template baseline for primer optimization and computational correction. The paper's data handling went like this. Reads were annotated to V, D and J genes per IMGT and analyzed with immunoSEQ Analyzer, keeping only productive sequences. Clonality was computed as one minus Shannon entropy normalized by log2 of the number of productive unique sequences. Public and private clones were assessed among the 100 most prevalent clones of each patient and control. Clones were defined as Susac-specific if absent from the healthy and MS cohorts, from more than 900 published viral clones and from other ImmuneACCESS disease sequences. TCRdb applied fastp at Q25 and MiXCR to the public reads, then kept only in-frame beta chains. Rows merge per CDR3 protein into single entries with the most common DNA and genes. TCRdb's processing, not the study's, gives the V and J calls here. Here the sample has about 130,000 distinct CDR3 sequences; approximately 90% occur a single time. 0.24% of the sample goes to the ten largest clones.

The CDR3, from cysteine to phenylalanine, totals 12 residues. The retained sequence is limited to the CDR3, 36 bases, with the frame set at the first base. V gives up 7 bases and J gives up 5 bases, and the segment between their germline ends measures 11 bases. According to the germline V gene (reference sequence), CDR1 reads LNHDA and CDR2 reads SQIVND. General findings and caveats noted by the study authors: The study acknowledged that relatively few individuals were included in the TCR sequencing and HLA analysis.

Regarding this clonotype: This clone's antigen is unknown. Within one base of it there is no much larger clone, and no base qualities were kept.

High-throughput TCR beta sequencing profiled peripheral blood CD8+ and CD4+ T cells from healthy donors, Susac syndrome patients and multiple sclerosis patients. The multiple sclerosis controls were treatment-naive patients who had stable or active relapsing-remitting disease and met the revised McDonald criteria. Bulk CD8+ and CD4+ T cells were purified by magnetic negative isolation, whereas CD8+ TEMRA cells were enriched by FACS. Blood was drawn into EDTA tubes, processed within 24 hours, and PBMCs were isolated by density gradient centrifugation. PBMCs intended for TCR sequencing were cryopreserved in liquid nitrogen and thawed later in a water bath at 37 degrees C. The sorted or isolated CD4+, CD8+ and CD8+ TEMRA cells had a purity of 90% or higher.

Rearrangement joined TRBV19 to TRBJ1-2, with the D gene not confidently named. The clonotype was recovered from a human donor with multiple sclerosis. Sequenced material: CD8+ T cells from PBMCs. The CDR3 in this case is CASTPDGYGYTF. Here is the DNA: TGTGCCAGTACTCCCGATGGGTATGGCTACACCTTC.